This T cell receptor beta chain comes out of a study of blood T cell repertoires in COVID-19. Study background: The United States, Italy and Spain were the sources of the acute and convalescent COVID-19 samples.

The length of the CDR3 is 14 residues. V gave up 0 bases and J gave up 4 bases, with 10 bases separating them. CDR1 is SGHNT and CDR2 is YYREEE in the germline V gene (reference sequence). Original data processing: Reference gene primer amplification gave estimated nucleated cell counts. Clones were read by immunoSEQ multiplex PCR, and TCRdb kept only the in-frame ones, dropping some. V and J calls and clone size are those listed in that table; D and trimming were worked out from the DNA. The sample records about 250,000 clones, under 85% being singletons. This sequence was found in a middle-aged woman with active or convalescent COVID-19. Sample: peripheral blood. V is TRBV5-4 and J is TRBJ2-5, with D perhaps TRBD1 (5 bases). For the CDR3, the DNA is TGTGCCAGCAGCTTGGGTTTAAGGGGAGAGACCCAGTACTTC. Translation: CASSLGLRGETQYF.